This T cell receptor (beta chain) is drawn from a study of shared clonotypes between healthy human individuals. The assay was immunoSEQ multiplex PCR, and TCRdb's table has in-frame clones only and misses some. The table has roughly 2,000,000 clones, approximately 94% seen once. CDR1 and CDR2 from the germline V gene are MGHRA and YSYEKL. Trimming stripped 3 bases from V and 2 bases from J, with 7 bases between. This CDR3 has 14 residues. CD45RO-negative, CCR7-positively selected cells formed the naive CD8 fraction, excluding terminally differentiated effector memory CD45RA+ cells. The chain has TRBV4-1 and TRBJ2-2; no clear D gene. The source material was naive CD8+ T cells sorted from blood. The sequence was obtained from a man younger than 35 in good health. The CDR3: CASSHAPNTGELFF. DNA for the CDR3: TGCGCCAGCAGCCATGCACCTAACACCGGGGAGCTGTTTTTT.